The next 11 T cell receptor beta chains were all read from a single sample in a study of shared clonotypes between healthy human individuals. Measured with immunoSEQ multiplex PCR; TCRdb has only the in-frame clones, and not every one. This sample yields some 2.4 million clones, of which approximately 93% are seen a single time; about 0.34% belongs to the top ten. Sequenced: naive CD4+ T cells from PBMCs. Subset meaning: CD45RA+ positively selected. These receptors were collected from a young man in good health. Some clones in this sample may be carry-over from other donors' samples.

As to this clone: Other DNA sequences in the same sample also yield this CDR3. The V call is TRBV7-2, the J call TRBJ2-7; D might be TRBD1 (6 bases). The CDR3 spans 13 residues. Germline values: CDR1 SGHTA, CDR2 FQGNSA. With 7 bases removed from V and 4 bases from J, the gap between germline ends came to 14 bases. The CDR3 loop is CASTPTGTYEQYF. DNA of the CDR3: TGTGCCAGCACCCCAACCGGGACATACGAGCAGTACTTC.

About this clone itself: This specimen includes other DNA sequences encoding the same CDR3. V gene TRBV5-1 combines with J gene TRBJ2-5, with 7 bases lining up with TRBD2. The germline CDR1 and CDR2 sequences are SGHRS and YFSETQ. The CDR3 loop spans 15 amino acids. Trimming cost V 0 bases and J 2 bases; bases outside gene matches: 4. CDR3 amino acids: CASSLAPGGQETQYF. Written as DNA, the CDR3 is TGCGCCAGCAGCTTGGCCCCGGGGGGACAAGAGACCCAGTACTTC.

The chain couples TRBV25-1 to TRBJ2-7, with 7 bases lining up with TRBD2. The CDR3 is 14 amino acids. Germline CDR1 reads MGHDK; CDR2 reads SYGVNS. J gave up 2 bases and V 6 bases, and 7 bases lay outside the gene matches. CDR3 nucleotide sequence: TGTGCCAGCAGGGGGCCCCGGGGGGCCTACGAGCAGTACTTC. Translated, it gives CASRGPRGAYEQYF.

Only one count was recorded for this clone. Other nucleotide sequences from this sample produce the same CDR3. The V and J genes are TRBV11-3 and TRBJ2-2; the D gene is possibly TRBD2 (6 bases). The ends were cut back, 1 base at V and 3 bases at J, with 9 bases in the middle. CDR1 and CDR2 (germline): SGHNT, YENEEA. The CDR3 totals 15 residues. CDR3 bases: TGTGCCAGCAGCTTAGCCGGAGGGCACACCGGGGAGCTGTTTTTT. This gives the protein CASSLAGGHTGELFF.

The chain carries TRBV27 and TRBJ2-1; 11 bases line up with TRBD2. V shed 8 bases and J 9 bases; nucleotides not matched to a gene: 12. This CDR3 spans 15 amino acids. Germline assignment: CDR1 MNHEY and CDR2 SMNVEV (reference sequence). CDR3 sequence: CASHSGRAVDFEQFF. CDR3 sequence (DNA): TGTGCCAGCCATAGCGGGAGGGCCGTCGATTTTGAGCAGTTCTTC.

V gene TRBV19 combines with J gene TRBJ2-2; 9 nucleotides line up with TRBD2. Germline loops: CDR1 LNHDA, CDR2 SQIVND (reference sequence). The CDR3 sequence is 15 residues long. The ends lost 5 bases at V and 3 bases at J; junction bases unmatched: 4. The CDR3 nucleotides are TGTGCCAGTAGTGGGACTAGCATGCACACCGGGGAGCTGTTTTTT. Its protein product is CASSGTSMHTGELFF.

The chain joins TRBV6-6 to TRBJ2-3; 14 positions match TRBD2. Germline assignment: CDR1 MNHNY and CDR2 SVGAGI (reference sequence). V shed 5 bases, J shed 8 bases, and the junction held 9 bases outside the gene matches. The CDR3 runs 16 residues. DNA of the CDR3: TGTGCCAGCAGTGGGTCGGGACTAGCGGGAGCGGCTACGCAGTATTTT. Protein sequence: CASSGSGLAGAATQYF.

The V call is TRBV7-6, the J call TRBJ2-2; D gene uncertain. There are 15 residues in the CDR3. Germline V gene sequence: CDR1 SGHVS, CDR2 FNYEAQ. Between the trimmed V and J ends, which lost 1 base and 5 bases, there was a span of 11 bases. The CDR3 coding sequence is TGTGCCAGCAGCTTAGGTTCAGTAGGTACCGGGGAGCTGTTTTTT. This sequence encodes CASSLGSVGTGELFF.

This chain connects TRBV6-5 to TRBJ2-7, with TRBD1 matching 8 bases. The CDR3 covers 15 residues. Germline CDR1 MNHEY, CDR2 SVGAGI. V was clipped by 0 bases and J by 4 bases; unmatched bases: 5. CDR3 nucleotide sequence: TGTGCCAGCAGTTACTCGCTTCAGGGGGCTTACGAGCAGTACTTC. Translating it yields CASSYSLQGAYEQYF.

The rearrangement links TRBV6-1 to TRBJ2-7; D possibly corresponds to TRBD2 (6 bases). Deletions cut 1 base from V and 6 bases from J, with 13 bases between. Per the germline V gene, CDR1 is MNHNS and CDR2 is SASEGT. The CDR3 is made up of 14 amino acids. The CDR3 sequence: CASSEERARLEQYF. The CDR3 nucleotides are TGTGCCAGCAGTGAAGAGCGGGCCCGCCTCGAGCAGTACTTC.

This chain joins TRBV7-2 and TRBJ2-7; D possibly uses TRBD1 or TRBD2 (5 bases each). V gave up 1 base and J gave up 0 bases, with 10 bases separating them. The germline gives CDR1 SGHTA, CDR2 FQGNSA. This CDR3 comprises 15 residues. CDR3 region: CASSLDWGNSYEQYF. CDR3 sequence (DNA): TGTGCCAGCAGCTTAGATTGGGGGAACTCCTACGAGCAGTACTTC.